The next 17 T cell receptor beta chains were all read from a single sample in a study of cytomegalovirus exposure and HLA in healthy donors. Sequencing was performed with immunoSEQ multiplex PCR; in TCRdb, only in-frame clones are kept and a portion is missing. Of 47,000 or so clones listed, roughly 92% are singletons. The sequencing sample was made of PBMCs. The source of these receptors is a man between 18 and 29 years old in good health and CMV-seronegative.

The genes are TRBV7-9 and TRBJ1-1; D is undetermined. This CDR3 is built from 14 residues. Looked up from germline, CDR1 is SEHNR and CDR2 is FQNEAQ (reference sequence). Trimming took off 4 bases at V and 4 bases at J, with 13 bases between the two ends. CDR3 sequence reads: CASSSARVGTEAFF. The CDR3 DNA sequence: TGTGCCAGCAGCTCAGCCCGGGTCGGCACTGAAGCTTTCTTT.

A remark on this clone: Other DNA sequences from this sample encode an identical CDR3 as well. The chain couples TRBV4-2 to TRBJ1-2; 7 positions agree with TRBD1. CDR3 length: 14 residues. Germline assignment: CDR1 LGHNA and CDR2 YNFKEQ. The V gene end was trimmed by 1 base and the J gene end by 6 bases; junction bases not matched to a gene: 5. CDR3 region: CASSQAGGRDGYTF. The CDR3 region has the DNA TGTGCCAGCAGCCAAGCAGGGGGACGGGATGGCTACACCTTC.

A single count supports this clone. CDR3 region: CASSTPGTGGNTIYF. The CDR3 DNA reads TGTGCCAGCAGTACGCCGGGGACAGGGGGAAACACCATATATTTT. V usage is TRBV28 and J usage is TRBJ1-3; 9 nucleotides match TRBD1. The CDR3 length is 15 residues. V shed 5 bases and J 4 bases; nucleotides not matched to a gene: 6. Germline CDR1 reads MDHEN; CDR2 reads SYDVKM.

This chain joins TRBV6-5 and TRBJ2-2; D not certain. CDR1 is MNHEY, CDR2 SVGAGI, per germline. Trimming removed 6 bases at V and 3 bases at J, with 11 bases between. This CDR3 contains 14 residues. Here the CDR3 DNA reads TGTGCCAGCAGAAACTCACCGCACACCGGGGAGCTGTTTTTT. Residues: CASRNSPHTGELFF.

Judged by abundance, this clone is medium-sized. The V and J genes are TRBV2 and TRBJ2-1; TRBD2 might be the D (5 bases). This CDR3 has 14 amino acids. V lost 8 bases to trimming and J lost 2 bases, with 13 bases between them. The germline gives CDR1 SNHLY, CDR2 FYNNEI. The CDR3 region is CASCTRPPYNEQFF. The CDR3 DNA is TGTGCCAGCTGTACTAGGCCGCCCTACAATGAGCAGTTCTTC.

The J gene is TRBJ2-7, the V gene TRBV28; 11 bases map to TRBD2. CDR1 and CDR2 (germline): MDHEN, SYDVKM. The CDR3 is 15 amino acids. The V segment lost 6 bases and the J segment 1 base; nucleotides outside the gene matches: 5. The CDR3 region has the DNA TGTGCCAGCAGAACTCTAGCGGGAGGATCCTACGAGCAGTACTTC. This codes for CASRTLAGGSYEQYF.

The J gene is TRBJ2-1, the V gene TRBV28, with 8 bases matching TRBD2. V lost 7 bases, J lost 7 bases, and 9 bases stayed unmatched. Germline CDR1 MDHEN, CDR2 SYDVKM. This CDR3 comprises 14 residues. The CDR3, as DNA: TGTGCCAGCATAAGAGCTTTAGCGGGAAATGAGCAGTTCTTC. Its protein is CASIRALAGNEQFF.

This clone is a singleton in its sample. The gene calls are TRBV28 and TRBJ2-7, with 11 nucleotides matching TRBD1. CDR3 length: 17 residues. Trimming at V came to 3 bases and at J to 1 base, leaving 8 bases not matched to a gene. Germline-derived CDR1 and CDR2 are MDHEN and SYDVKM. This CDR3 reads CASSFRTGGPLSYEQYF. DNA for the CDR3: TGTGCCAGCAGTTTCCGGACAGGGGGCCCATTATCCTACGAGCAGTACTTC.

V and J are TRBV28 and TRBJ2-1, with 7 nucleotides matching TRBD2. The CDR3 contains 15 residues. V was clipped by 6 bases and J by 2 bases; unmatched bases: 7. Germline V gene lookup returns CDR1 MDHEN and CDR2 SYDVKM. The CDR3 DNA follows: TGTGCCAGCAGCCCCATACTAGCGCCCTACAATGAGCAGTTCTTC. Amino acid sequence: CASSPILAPYNEQFF.

The J gene is TRBJ2-2, the V gene TRBV6-1; TRBD1 aligns across 8 bases. This CDR3 has 17 residues. The V and J ends lost 2 bases and 4 bases, in that order; junction bases with no gene match: 9. Germline CDR1 is MNHNS and CDR2 is SASEGT. CDR3 sequence (DNA): TGTGCCAGCAGTGAATCCGGGACAGGAGCGGGCACCGGGGAGCTGTTTTTT. This encodes CASSESGTGAGTGELFF.

The J gene is TRBJ1-3, the V gene TRBV5-1; D is possibly TRBD1 (6 bases). The CDR3 length is 17 residues. Germline V gene sequence: CDR1 SGHRS, CDR2 YFSETQ. Between the trimmed V and J ends, which lost 1 base and 0 bases, there was a span of 14 bases. In DNA, the CDR3 is TGCGCCAGCAGCTTGAAGGGGGGGCTCGACTCTGGAAACACCATATATTTT. This sequence encodes CASSLKGGLDSGNTIYF.

The chain is built from TRBV28 and TRBJ1-5; no firm D call. Germline lookup yields CDR1 MDHEN and CDR2 SYDVKM. This CDR3 comprises 18 residues. V was trimmed by 6 bases and J by 3 bases, leaving 24 bases between them. The CDR3 loop is CASSSPPSGFGLNQPQHF. The CDR3 coding sequence is TGTGCCAGCAGCAGTCCCCCATCGGGGTTTGGCCTCAATCAGCCCCAGCATTTT. The complete variable domain, with remaining parts taken from reference TRBV28 and TRBJ1-5, reads DVKVTQSSRYLVKRTGEKVFLECVQDMDHENMFWYRQDPGLGLRLIYFSYDVKMKEKGDIPEGYSVSREKKERFSLILESASTNQTSMYLCASSSPPSGFGLNQPQHFGDGTRLSIL.

The chain is built from TRBV5-6 and TRBJ1-1; 7 nucleotides agree with TRBD1. Germline V gene lookup returns CDR1 SGHDT and CDR2 YYEEEE. This CDR3 has 17 residues. Unmatched junction bases numbered 16, after V lost 2 bases and J lost 6 bases. CDR3 in amino acids: CASSFAPERGRSAEAFF. As DNA, the CDR3 is TGTGCCAGCAGCTTCGCCCCCGAAAGGGGGCGTTCGGCTGAAGCTTTCTTT.

The gene calls are TRBV2 and TRBJ2-1, with TRBD2 identical over 10 bases. In germline, CDR1 is SNHLY, CDR2 FYNNEI. Germline trimming cut 7 bases from V and 6 bases from J; bases unmatched to any gene: 3. This CDR3 is built from 13 residues. The DNA for the CDR3 is TGTGCCAGCACGGGACTAGCGTCCAATGAGCAGTTCTTC. It translates to CASTGLASNEQFF.

The genes are TRBV25-1 and TRBJ2-3; 8 nucleotides line up with TRBD2. J was trimmed by 0 bases and V by 3 bases; bases with no gene match: 2. CDR3 length: 15 residues. Germline V CDR1 and CDR2: MGHDK, SYGVNS. Written as DNA, the CDR3 is TGTGCCAGCAGTGATCCTAGCGGGAGCACAGATACGCAGTATTTT. Protein: CASSDPSGSTDTQYF.

The rearrangement uses TRBV2 and TRBJ2-2, with D hard to call. Looked up from germline, CDR1 is SNHLY and CDR2 is FYNNEI. This CDR3 spans 14 amino acids. Trimming cost V 1 base and J 5 bases, with 8 bases left between them. The CDR3 here is CASSEDLATGELFF. CDR3 DNA: TGTGCCAGCAGTGAAGATCTGGCAACCGGGGAGCTGTTTTTT. Using reference TRBV2 and TRBJ2-2 for the parts outside the CDR3, the full variable domain is EPEVTQTPSHQVTQMGQEVILRCVPISNHLYFYWYRQILGQKVEFLVSFYNNEISEKSEIFDDQFSVERPDGSNFTLKIRSTKLEDSAMYFCASSEDLATGELFFGEGSRLTVL.

As concerns this clone: The junction differs from germline at one of its ends, possibly a read error. The rearrangement uses TRBV6-4 and TRBJ2-6; D call uncertain. Germline loops: CDR1 MRHNA, CDR2 SNTAGT. CDR3 length: 13 residues. CDR3 DNA: TGTGCCAGCAGTTACTCTGGGGCCAACGTCCTGACTTTC. Translated, it gives CASSYSGANVLTF.